The sequence of this T cell receptor (beta chain) was determined in a study of blood T cell repertoires in COVID-19. The overall study: Sites across the United States, Italy and Spain contributed samples from acute and convalescent COVID-19. The cDNA or gDNA used as material had been derived from T cells, B-cell-depleted T cells, or PBMCs.

In the authors' workflow: Reference gene primer amplification gave estimated nucleated cell counts. Sequencing used immunoSEQ multiplex PCR; TCRdb keeps in-frame clones, though not all of them. That table is the source of V, J and clone size, and D and trimming were worked out from the DNA. The repertoire holds under 200,000 clones, approximately 85% seen once, with about 9.4% in the top ten. This receptor was taken from a woman of 80 years or more with acute or convalescent COVID-19. The sequenced sample was peripheral blood.

The CDR3 loop reads CASSRTGGNPGELFF. CDR3 bases: TGTGCCAGCAGTAGGACAGGGGGCAATCCCGGGGAGCTGTTTTTT. V usage is TRBV6-2 or TRBV6-3 and J usage is TRBJ2-2; 11 bases are shared with TRBD1. The CDR3 has 15 residues. The germline CDR1 and CDR2 sequences are MNHEY and SVGEGT. The trim removed 5 bases at V and 6 bases at J, leaving 5 bases unmatched.